This entry describes one T cell receptor beta chain. The sample comes from a study of blood T cell repertoires in COVID-19. Germline values: CDR1 SEHNR, CDR2 FQNEAQ (reference sequence). V trimming: 2 bases; J trimming: 4 bases; junction bases outside the gene matches: 6. The CDR3 consists of 15 residues. Sequencing used immunoSEQ multiplex PCR; TCRdb keeps in-frame clones, though not all of them. The table includes 300,000 to 400,000 clones, 70% to 90% detected once. The chain links TRBV7-9 to TRBJ2-7; 9 nucleotides align to TRBD1. Material: PBMCs or T cells enriched from blood (not recorded which). The origin of this receptor is a woman aged 18 to 35 who had recovered from COVID-19. The CDR3 reads CASSLSGTGRYEQYF. The CDR3 DNA follows: TGTGCCAGCAGCTTATCCGGGACAGGGAGGTACGAGCAGTACTTC.